These 20 T cell receptor beta chains were sequenced from one sample in a study of blood T cell repertoires in COVID-19. Profiled with immunoSEQ multiplex PCR; TCRdb holds only in-frame clones, not every one. The table shows around 20,000 clones, with approximately 73% occurring only once. What was sequenced was peripheral blood. These TCRs come from a human donor in a cohort sampled during active or convalescent COVID-19.

The table lists this clone with a few counts. The chain uses TRBV6-2 or TRBV6-3 and TRBJ2-7; 7 bases match TRBD1. Looked up from germline, CDR1 is MNHEY and CDR2 is SVGEGT. J lost 1 base, V lost 6 bases, and 12 bases had no gene match. The CDR3 sequence is 16 residues long. CDR3 nucleotide sequence: TGTGCCAGCAGCGATAGAACGACAGGGTTTTCCTACGAGCAGTACTTC. As protein: CASSDRTTGFSYEQYF.

This rearrangement joins TRBV27 to TRBJ2-1; 7 bases match TRBD1. The CDR3 is 14 residues long. The junction had 4 bases not matched to a gene; V was cut back by 3 bases and J by 5 bases. Germline CDR1 MNHEY, CDR2 SMNVEV (reference sequence). CDR3 nucleotide sequence: TGTGCCAGCAGTTTCAGGGGGTATGACAATGAGCAGTTCTTC. Residues: CASSFRGYDNEQFF.

The rearrangement joins TRBV21-1 to TRBJ1-2. TRBV21-1 has pseudogene status. This CDR3 region has 17 residues. The CDR3 nucleotides read TGTGCCAGCAGCAAGAAAGAGTCCCACCGCCCCAACTATGGCTACACCTTC. It yields the protein CASSKKESHRPNYGYTF.

This clone was detected only a few times. The rearrangement links TRBV11-2 to TRBJ2-7; 8 bases line up with TRBD1. V lost 5 bases and J lost 6; bases outside the gene matches: 3. This CDR3 region has 12 residues. CDR1 SGHAT and CDR2 FQNNGV come from the germline V gene. In nucleotides, the CDR3 is TGTGCCAGCAGCCGGACAGGGTTCGAGCAGTACGTC. This translates into CASSRTGFEQYV.

The chain uses TRBV5-1 and TRBJ1-5, with D perhaps matching TRBD1 (6 bases). Germline V gene sequence: CDR1 SGHRS, CDR2 YFSETQ. V gave up 1 base and J gave up 1 base, with 9 bases separating them. This CDR3 comprises 15 residues. The CDR3 spells CASSLQGTSNQPQHF. The CDR3 nucleotides read TGCGCCAGCAGCTTGCAGGGGACGAGCAATCAGCCCCAGCATTTT.

This chain links TRBV28 with TRBJ1-6, with 7 positions matching TRBD1. The CDR3 is 16 residues long. V was clipped by 4 bases and J by 7 bases; unmatched bases: 10. The germline V gene encodes CDR1 MDHEN and CDR2 SYDVKM. In DNA form, the CDR3 reads TGTGCCAGCAGTTCCCGGACAGGCCCCATAAATTCACCCCTCCACTTT. It translates to CASSSRTGPINSPLHF.

In regard to this clone: Different DNA sequences within this sample yield the same CDR3. The chain couples TRBV19 to TRBJ1-1; 8 bases agree with TRBD1. CDR1 LNHDA and CDR2 SQIVND come from the germline V gene (reference sequence). V gave up 3 bases and J gave up 5 bases; unmatched junction bases: 2. There are 13 residues in the CDR3. The CDR3 here is CASSITGGTEAFF. DNA for the CDR3: TGTGCCAGTAGTATCACAGGGGGTACTGAAGCTTTCTTT.

V and J are TRBV18 and TRBJ1-1; 7 bases agree with TRBD1. The V segment lost 3 bases and the J segment 0 bases; nucleotides outside the gene matches: 4. Germline V gives CDR1 KGHSH, CDR2 LQKENI. The CDR3 is 15 amino acids. In nucleotides, the CDR3 is TGTGCCAGCTCACCCGTGGGACAGATGAACACTGAAGCTTTCTTT. Amino acid sequence: CASSPVGQMNTEAFF.

The chain couples TRBV19 to TRBJ2-7; a possible D gene is TRBD2 (6 bases). Germline CDR1 LNHDA, CDR2 SQIVND (reference sequence). The CDR3 loop spans 13 amino acids. The CDR3 nucleotides read TGTGTCAGGTCTCCTAGCGCTGCGGACGAGCAGTACTTC. This encodes CVRSPSAADEQYF.

The chain links TRBV30 to TRBJ2-5; no definite D call. Germline CDR1 and CDR2: GTSNPN and SVGIG (reference sequence). V dropped 3 bases and J dropped 5 bases, with 13 bases sitting between them. The CDR3 is 13 amino acids. The CDR3 nucleotides are TGTGCCTGGAGAGTGGGCAGTCGGGAGACCCAGTACTTC. This encodes CAWRVGSRETQYF. Drawing the rest from reference TRBV30 and TRBJ2-5, the complete variable domain is SQTIHQWPATLVQPVGSPLSLECTVEGTSNPNLYWYRQAAGRGLQLLFYSVGIGQISSEVPQNLSASRPQDRQFILSSKKLLLSDSGFYLCAWRVGSRETQYFGPGTRLLVL.

This clone was detected only once. CDR3 sequence: CAWSGGGMAYYGYTF. In nucleotides, the CDR3 is TGTGCCTGGAGCGGCGGGGGCATGGCCTACTATGGCTACACCTTC. This sequence joins TRBV30 and TRBJ1-2; D possibly corresponds to TRBD1 (6 bases). V lost 3 bases and J lost 3, with 17 bases in between. This CDR3 is built from 15 residues. The germline gives CDR1 GTSNPN, CDR2 SVGIG (reference sequence).

The chain links TRBV9 to TRBJ2-1; a possible D gene is TRBD2 (6 bases). Trimming removed 0 bases from V and 8 bases from J, with 18 bases in between. The germline V gene has CDR1 SGDLS and CDR2 YYNGEE. The CDR3 runs to 16 residues. The CDR3 here is CASSVGPGVERDEQFF. The CDR3 nucleotides read TGTGCCAGCAGCGTAGGACCGGGAGTCGAGAGGGATGAGCAGTTCTTC.

V gene TRBV7-8 combines with J gene TRBJ1-2; D is perhaps TRBD1 (5 bases). The CDR3 has 13 residues. Trimming cost V 3 bases and J 4 bases, with 9 bases left between them. Germline loops: CDR1 SGHVS, CDR2 FQNEAQ. The CDR3 protein is CASSLGLLYGYTF. The CDR3 DNA sequence: TGTGCCAGCAGCTTGGGACTTCTCTATGGCTACACCTTC.

The chain combines TRBV6-1 with TRBJ2-1; 7 bases map to TRBD1. Looked up from germline, CDR1 is MNHNS and CDR2 is SASEGT. V shed 3 bases, J shed 7 bases, and the junction held 9 bases outside the gene matches. CDR3 size: 15 residues. CDR3 in amino acids: CASSEDRWSGNEQFF. The CDR3 coding sequence is TGTGCCAGCAGTGAGGACAGGTGGAGTGGGAATGAGCAGTTCTTC.

The chain combines TRBV11-2 with TRBJ2-1; 7 bases map to TRBD1. V shed 4 bases, J shed 5 bases, and the junction held 8 bases outside the gene matches. CDR3 length: 15 amino acids. Germline V gene data show CDR1 as SGHAT and CDR2 as FQNNGV. CDR3 sequence: CASSSLQGINNEQFF. For the CDR3, the DNA is TGTGCCAGCAGCTCCTTACAGGGGATTAACAATGAGCAGTTCTTC.

This clone was counted ten times or more. The chain joins TRBV6-5 to TRBJ2-1, with 7 positions matching TRBD1. The length of the CDR3 is 14 residues. From germline, CDR1 is MNHEY and CDR2 SVGAGI. Germline trimming cut 8 bases from V and 5 bases from J; bases unmatched to any gene: 9. The CDR3 DNA sequence: TGTGCCAGCTTAGAGCCGGGACAGAACAATGAGCAGTTCTTC. Translating gives CASLEPGQNNEQFF.

This chain joins TRBV19 and TRBJ2-3; D remains ambiguous. The CDR3 runs to 12 residues. Trimming shortened V by 5 bases and J by 1 base, and 4 bases separated the two germline ends. Germline CDR1 and CDR2: LNHDA and SQIVND (reference sequence). CDR3 loop: CASSEGTDTQYF. In DNA, the CDR3 is TGTGCCAGTAGTGAGGGCACAGATACGCAGTATTTT.

The chain uses TRBV10-2 and TRBJ2-1; no clear D. There are 13 residues in the CDR3. V was pared by 6 bases and J by 4 bases, with 10 bases between. Per the germline V gene, CDR1 is WSHSY and CDR2 is SAAADI. DNA of the CDR3: TGCGCCAGCAGAGCTCAACCTTACAATGAGCAGTTCTTC. Its translation: CASRAQPYNEQFF.

The V call is TRBV29-1, the J call TRBJ1-4; 9 bases line up with TRBD1. V was pared by 7 bases and J by 6 bases, with 15 bases of the junction left unmatched. CDR1 and CDR2 from the germline V gene are SQVTM and ANQGSEA. The CDR3 consists of 16 residues. CDR3 nucleotide sequence: TGCAGCGCCGAAGGCACAGGGGGCGCGGGAGATGAAAAACTGTTTTTT. The encoded protein is CSAEGTGGAGDEKLFF. Using reference TRBV29-1 and TRBJ1-4 for the parts outside the CDR3, the full variable domain is SAVISQKPSRDICQRGTSLTIQCQVDSQVTMMFWYRQQPGQSLTLIATANQGSEATYESGFVIDKFPISRPNLTFSTLTVSNMSPEDSSIYLCSAEGTGGAGDEKLFFGSGTQLSVL.

The CDR3: CASSGTEAPYEQYV. CDR3 DNA sequence: TGCGCCAGCAGTGGGACGGAGGCCCCCTACGAGCAGTACGTC. The chain couples TRBV10-2 to TRBJ2-7; D is possibly TRBD2 (5 bases). Germline V lookup: CDR1 WSHSY, CDR2 SAAADI. The CDR3 is 14 residues long. Trimming removed 4 bases at V and 2 bases at J, with 12 bases between.